Listed below are T cell receptor beta chains from one sample, sequenced in a study of cytomegalovirus exposure and HLA in healthy donors. Clones were read by immunoSEQ multiplex PCR, and TCRdb kept only the in-frame ones, dropping some. This table has around 160,000 clones, around 80% appearing once. Sequenced sample: PBMCs. These receptors were obtained from a woman under 30 in good health and CMV-seronegative. CDR3s include the opening cysteine and the closing phenylalanine or tryptophan. The D gene is left open where the match is weak. Rows may omit the clone size; those that give it use once, few, many or a size class.

TRBD1 NA TRBJ1-4 TRBV28 CASNSYRGATNEKLFF TGTGCCAGCAACTCCTACAGGGGTGCAACTAATGAAAAACTGTTTTTT
TRBD2 NA TRBJ2-3 TRBV15 CATSRGAAGGEDTQYF TGTGCCACCAGCAGAGGGGCAGCGGGGGGAGAAGATACGCAGTATTTT
NA NA TRBJ2-5 TRBV30 CACHNRGETQYF TGTGCCTGCCATAATAGAGGGGAGACCCAGTACTTC
TRBD1 NA TRBJ1-2 TRBV28 CASSFQGAAGYTF TGTGCCAGCAGTTTTCAGGGGGCGGCTGGCTACACCTTC
NA NA TRBJ2-7 TRBV10-1 CASSTSSYEQYF TGCGCCAGCTCAACCAGCTCCTACGAGCAGTACTTC
NA NA TRBJ1-1 TRBV5-4 CASSLPGAHTEAFF TGTGCCAGCAGCTTGCCAGGGGCCCACACTGAAGCTTTCTTT
NA NA TRBJ2-2 TRBV6-4 CASSAGLNTGELFF TGTGCCAGCAGTGCAGGGCTGAACACCGGGGAGCTGTTTTTT
TRBD1 NA TRBJ2-2 TRBV2 CASSGWTGELGTGELFF TGTGCCAGCAGTGGATGGACAGGGGAGCTCGGCACCGGGGAGCTGTTTTTT
TRBD1 NA TRBJ2-4 TRBV10-2 CASSGERQGNLVGNIQYF TGCGCCAGCAGTGGGGAACGACAGGGGAACTTGGTTGGAAACATTCAGTACTTC
NA NA TRBJ2-1 TRBV14 CASSLPASGSYYNEQFF TGTGCCAGCAGCCTACCAGCATCGGGGTCCTACTACAATGAGCAGTTCTTC
NA NA TRBJ1-2 TRBV5-6 CASSLAGQRGYTF TGTGCCAGCAGCTTGGCCGGACAGCGGGGCTACACCTTC
TRBD1 NA TRBJ1-5 TRBV19 CASSGTGPQPQHF TGTGCCAGTAGCGGGACAGGGCCTCAGCCCCAGCATTTT
TRBD1 NA TRBJ2-5 TRBV11-2 CASSFGTVKQETQYF TGTGCCAGCAGCTTTGGGACAGTAAAACAAGAGACCCAGTACTTC
NA NA TRBJ2-2 TRBV11-3 CASSPPSTGELFF TGTGCCAGCAGCCCCCCCAGTACCGGGGAGCTGTTTTTT
NA NA TRBJ1-2 TRBV21-1 CASSKVNRASYGYTF TGTGCCAGCAGCAAAGTCAACAGGGCGAGCTATGGCTACACCTTC
NA NA TRBJ1-2 TRBV29-1 CSVGSGWNYGYTF TGCAGCGTGGGCTCTGGTTGGAACTATGGCTACACCTTC
NA NA TRBJ2-1 TRBV4-1 CASSQFSPGNEQFF TGCGCCAGCAGCCAATTCTCCCCGGGGAATGAGCAGTTCTTC
TRBD1 few TRBJ2-7 TRBV14 CASSHQGVTTGSRYEQYF TGTGCCAGCAGCCACCAAGGGGTTACGACAGGGTCGCGCTACGAGCAGTACTTC
NA NA TRBJ1-2 TRBV5-1 CASSGGVTLYGYTF TGCGCCAGCAGCGGAGGGGTTACGCTGTATGGCTACACCTTC
NA NA TRBJ1-1 TRBV5-1 CASSSGGTSLNTEAFF TGCGCCAGCAGCTCGGGCGGGACTTCCCTAAACACTGAAGCTTTCTTT
TRBD1 NA TRBJ2-3 TRBV11-3 CASSPWTGEFTDTQYF TGTGCCAGCAGCCCGTGGACAGGCGAATTCACAGATACGCAGTATTTT
TRBD1 NA TRBJ1-3 TRBV6-1 CASKLQGRNTIYF TGTGCCAGCAAACTACAGGGGCGAAACACCATATATTTT
NA NA TRBJ2-3 TRBV30 CAWSGGAGTDTQYF TGTGCCTGGAGTGGTGGGGCTGGCACAGATACGCAGTATTTT
TRBD1 few TRBJ2-3 TRBV30 CAWSVGAGGLDTQYF TGTGCCTGGAGTGTTGGGGCAGGGGGCTTGGATACGCAGTATTTT
NA NA TRBJ1-5 TRBV6-5 CASGDPGGNQPQHF TGTGCCAGCGGTGACCCGGGCGGGAATCAGCCCCAGCATTTT
NA few TRBJ1-2 TRBV29-1 CSASDSYGYTF TGCAGCGCATCGGACAGCTATGGCTACACCTTC
NA NA TRBJ2-7 TRBV5-7 CASSHGAYYEQYF TGTGCCAGCAGCCATGGGGCCTACTACGAGCAGTACTTC
TRBD1 NA TRBJ1-3 TRBV7-9 CASSRTGAAGNTIYF TGTGCCAGCAGCAGAACAGGGGCGGCTGGAAACACCATATATTTT
TRBD1 NA TRBJ1-1 TRBV6-6 CASRGGQTNTEAFF TGTGCCAGCAGGGGGGGACAGACGAACACTGAAGCTTTCTTT
NA once TRBJ2-7 TRBV13 CASSPRRGEQYF TGTGCCAGCAGCCCCAGACGAGGCGAGCAGTACTTC
TRBD2 NA TRBJ2-1 TRBV9 CASSAGTSAYNERFF TGTGCCAGCAGTGCAGGGACTAGCGCATACAATGAGCGGTTCTTC
NA NA TRBJ1-3 TRBV27 CASSLLAGNTIYF TGTGCCAGCAGTTTATTAGCTGGAAACACCATATATTTT
TRBD2 NA TRBJ2-7 TRBV5-1 CASHVGPTSGGAGYEQYF TGCGCCAGCCACGTGGGCCCAACAAGCGGGGGGGCCGGCTACGAGCAGTACTTC
NA NA TRBJ1-1 TRBV19 CASSILVTLNTEAFF TGTGCCAGTAGTATACTTGTGACACTGAACACTGAAGCTTTCTTT
TRBD2 NA TRBJ2-3 TRBV2 CASSSTLPGGPNTQYF TGTGCCAGCAGCTCCACCTTGCCGGGGGGGCCGAATACGCAGTATTTT
TRBD2 NA TRBJ2-3 TRBV11-1 CASSPGLAGALSTQYF TGTGCCAGCAGCCCCGGACTAGCGGGGGCTCTCTCGACGCAGTATTTT
TRBD2 NA TRBJ2-3 TRBV10-1 CASSDLAGPADTQYF TGCGCCAGCAGTGACTTAGCGGGTCCGGCAGATACGCAGTATTTT
NA few TRBJ1-5 TRBV2 CASRMGGGQPQHF TGTGCCAGCAGAATGGGGGGAGGGCAGCCCCAGCATTTT
NA NA TRBJ1-4 TRBV18 CASSARVWEKLFF TGTGCCAGCTCAGCCAGGGTGTGGGAAAAACTGTTTTTT
TRBD1 once TRBJ1-5 TRBV2 CASSVQGGNQPQHF TGTGCCAGCAGTGTCCAGGGGGGCAATCAGCCCCAGCATTTT
TRBD2 NA TRBJ2-1 TRBV5-1 CASKRLAGYNEQFF TGCGCCAGCAAAAGACTAGCGGGTTACAATGAGCAGTTCTTC
TRBD2 NA TRBJ2-7 TRBV28 CATGGTSGGSSYEQYF TGTGCCACCGGCGGCACTAGCGGGGGTAGCTCCTACGAGCAGTACTTC
NA once TRBJ1-2 TRBV6-5 CASSYIKTRLTF TGTGCCAGCAGTTACATCAAGACACGGCTCACCTTC
TRBD1 few TRBJ2-7 TRBV7-8 CASSPRRDRGHEQYF TGTGCCAGCAGTCCGAGGCGGGACAGGGGCCACGAGCAGTACTTC
NA NA TRBJ1-6 TRBV7-2 CASSWDGQRSGSYNSPLHF TGTGCCAGCAGCTGGGATGGACAGAGGTCAGGCTCCTATAATTCACCCCTCCACTTT